The 29 T cell receptor beta chains below were found in one sample sequenced in a study of T cells in women clearing cervical HPV infection. Method: immunoSEQ multiplex PCR; TCRdb's copy keeps in-frame clones and lacks some. This sample's table reports 40,000 to 60,000 clones. The material sequenced was blood buffy coat. The receptors shown here come from a woman between 18 and 69 years old with a cervical HPV16 infection that either progressed to CIN3+ or cleared (not recorded which).

Comment on this clone: Sequencing ends 3 residues short of the CDR3 end; the germline J gene provides the rest. V usage is TRBV5-1 and J usage is TRBJ2-1; D may be TRBD1 (6 bases). Trimming removed 1 base at V and 5 bases at J, with 16 bases between. The CDR3 contains 16 residues. Germline CDR1 SGHRS, CDR2 YFSETQ. The sequenced CDR3 bases are TGCGCCAGCAGCTTGAGGCGGACAGTAAGTGACAATGAG. Amino acid sequence: CASSLRRTVSDNE. The entire CDR3 sequence reads CASSLRRTVSDNEQFF.

In regard to this clone: The read terminates 3 residues ahead of where the CDR3 ends, so the germline J gene completes it. The chain is built from TRBV20-1 and TRBJ2-7, with a possible D match to TRBD2 (6 bases). Per the germline V gene, CDR1 is DFQATT and CDR2 is SNEGSKA (reference sequence). The V end lost 5 bases, the J end lost 5 bases, and 10 bases lay between the germline ends. This CDR3 contains 11 residues. The CDR3 is CSAPRGNEQYF. CDR3 bases read: TGCAGTGCTCCCCGCGGGAACGAG.

Comment on this clone: Read sequence stops 3 residues before the CDR3 end, and the germline J gene provides the missing end. The rearrangement links TRBV18 to TRBJ1-2, with D perhaps matching TRBD1 (6 bases). There are 18 residues in the CDR3. CDR1 and CDR2 (germline): KGHSH, LQKENI. CDR3 region: CASSLGTSGTLAKNIYTF. The part of the CDR3 DNA that was read is TGTGCCAGCTCACTCGGGACTAGCGGGACACTAGCCAAAAACATC.

With respect to this clone: The read is 3 residues too short to cover the CDR3 end, so that end is filled in from the germline J gene. The chain combines TRBV18 with TRBJ2-3; D ambiguous. The CDR3 length is 13 residues. Looked up from germline, CDR1 is KGHSH and CDR2 is LQKENI. Partial CDR3 DNA: TGTGCCAGCTCACCAGAGCATAAAGAGACG. Amino acid sequence: CASSPEHKET. The whole CDR3 sequence reads CASSPEHKETQYF.

The covered CDR3 bases are TGTGCCAGCAGTGAATGGGGGGGTCCCAGCTCCTACGAG. This gives the protein CASSEWGGPSSYE. The whole CDR3 protein is CASSEWGGPSSYEQYF. The chain employs TRBV6-1 and TRBJ2-7; 7 bases agree with TRBD2. The read falls 3 residues short of the CDR3 end, and the missing part is taken from the germline J gene. J was trimmed by 0 bases and V by 2 bases; bases with no gene match: 7. The V gene's germline CDR1 is MNHNS and CDR2 SASEGT. This CDR3 region has 16 residues.

About this clone itself: The read is 3 residues too short to cover the CDR3 end, so that end is filled in from the germline J gene. The chain links TRBV5-1 to TRBJ2-3; no firm D call. Germline V lookup: CDR1 SGHRS, CDR2 YFSETQ. This CDR3 is built from 13 residues. The DNA read from the CDR3 is TGCGCCAGCAGCCTGTACTTGAGAGAGACG. It translates to CASSLYLRET. The whole CDR3 sequence is CASSLYLRETQYF.

A remark on this clone: The CDR3 extends 3 residues past the end of the read, so its final part is completed from the germline J gene. V and J are TRBV6-2 or TRBV6-3 and TRBJ2-4; weak D call: TRBD1 (6 bases). CDR3 length: 14 residues. Germline lookup yields CDR1 MNHEY and CDR2 SVGEGT. The covered CDR3 bases are TGTGCCAGCGCCAAGTCGGCGCCCTCGGACAGT. Its translation: CASAKSAPSDS. The whole CDR3 sequence is CASAKSAPSDSQYF.

Of note for this clone: Germline and junction disagree at one end, which may indicate a read error. The CDR3 goes on 3 residues after the read ends, and that part is filled in from the germline J gene. At the DNA level, this CDR3 is encoded by other sequences in the same sample as well. The chain links TRBV19 to TRBJ1-3; D call uncertain. Germline CDR1 reads LNHDA; CDR2 reads SQIVND (reference sequence). The CDR3 loop spans 13 amino acids. The sequenced part of the CDR3 DNA is TGTGCCAGTAGCCCAGGTACTGGAAACACA. Translated, it gives CASSPGTGNT. The CDR3 in full is CASSPGTGNTIYF.

A note on this clone: The DNA ends 3 residues before the CDR3 does, and the rest of the CDR3 is filled in from the germline J gene. The rearrangement links TRBV29-1 to TRBJ1-1, with a weak D call TRBD1 (5 bases). CDR1 is SQVTM and CDR2 is ANQGSEA in the germline V gene. V shed 6 bases and J shed 0 bases, with 11 bases lying between them. The CDR3 spans 13 residues. Incomplete CDR3 DNA: TGCAGCGTCCGACAGCTTATGAACACTGAA. It codes for CSVRQLMNTE. The full CDR3 is CSVRQLMNTEAFF. The whole variable domain, filled in from reference TRBV29-1 and TRBJ1-1, reads SAVISQKPSRDICQRGTSLTIQCQVDSQVTMMFWYRQQPGQSLTLIATANQGSEATYESGFVIDKFPISRPNLTFSTLTVSNMSPEDSSIYLCSVRQLMNTEAFFGQGTRLTVV.

Concerning this clone: The observed sequence ends 3 residues before the CDR3 terminus, with the missing tail filled in from the germline J gene. The rearrangement uses TRBV11-2 and TRBJ1-6, with 10 bases identical to TRBD1. V trimming: 5 bases; J trimming: 7 bases; junction bases outside the gene matches: 5. CDR3 length: 15 amino acids. CDR1 and CDR2 from the germline V gene are SGHAT and FQNNGV. CDR3 amino acids: CASSGAGQGNSPLHF. Partial CDR3 DNA: TGTGCCAGCAGCGGCGCGGGACAGGGGAATTCACCC.

For this clone: The read falls 3 residues short of the CDR3 end, and the missing part is taken from the germline J gene. The genes are TRBV10-3 and TRBJ2-3, with D uncertain. Deletions cut 0 bases from V and 8 bases from J, with 12 bases between. The length of the CDR3 is 14 residues. Germline V gives CDR1 ENHRY, CDR2 SYGVKD. The CDR3 loop reads CAISESLITGTQYF. CDR3 DNA, as far as it was read: TGTGCCATCAGTGAGTCTTTGATCACGGGTACG.

Notes on this clone: The read is 3 residues too short to cover the CDR3 end, so that end is filled in from the germline J gene. The J gene is TRBJ1-4, the V gene TRBV2; TRBD1 aligns across 8 bases. J lost 2 bases, V lost 6 bases, and 8 bases had no gene match. The CDR3 sequence is 16 residues long. Looked up from germline, CDR1 is SNHLY and CDR2 is FYNNEI. CDR3 DNA, as far as it was read: TGTGCCAGCAGGAAACGGACAGGGCACACTAATGAAAAA. Translation gives CASRKRTGHTNEK. The entire CDR3 sequence reads CASRKRTGHTNEKLFF.

As to this clone: The CDR3 is cut off 3 residues early in the read; its end comes from the germline J gene. V is TRBV30 and J is TRBJ2-3, with 7 bases lining up with TRBD1. CDR1 and CDR2 (germline): GTSNPN, SVGIG (reference sequence). CDR3 length: 15 residues. CDR3 residues: CAWSVLQGYQETQYF. The CDR3 DNA, read in part, is TGTGCCTGGAGTGTACTACAGGGGTACCAAGAGACG.

To note about this clone: The sequence runs out 3 residues before the end of the CDR3; the remainder is reconstructed from the germline J gene. The rearrangement uses TRBV5-1 and TRBJ2-2; D remains ambiguous. The germline V gene encodes CDR1 SGHRS and CDR2 YFSETQ. V was pared by 2 bases and J by 0 bases, with 8 bases between. The CDR3 extends over 15 amino acids. CDR3 DNA (partial): TGCGCCAGCAGCTTAAGGGCCCCGAACACCGGGGAG. Translating it yields CASSLRAPNTGE. The full CDR3 is CASSLRAPNTGELFF.

The CDR3 reads CASSPYGGAGDTQYF. The CDR3 DNA, read in part, is TGTGCCAGCAGCCCCTATGGGGGGGCCGGAGATACG. The chain couples TRBV6-2 or TRBV6-3 to TRBJ2-3; the D gene is possibly TRBD2 (7 bases). The CDR3 is cut off 3 residues early in the read; its end comes from the germline J gene. V lost 6 bases to trimming and J lost 5 bases, with 18 bases between them. This CDR3 has 15 residues. The germline CDR1 and CDR2 sequences are MNHEY and SVGEGT.

Of note for this clone: The DNA ends 3 residues before the CDR3 does, and the rest of the CDR3 is filled in from the germline J gene. The gene calls are TRBV19 and TRBJ2-3; TRBD2 matches 8 bases. The V and J ends lost 4 bases and 1 base, in that order; junction bases with no gene match: 7. The CDR3 is made up of 16 amino acids. Germline V gives CDR1 LNHDA, CDR2 SQIVND (reference sequence). The CDR3 reads CASSNPGGAGTDTQYF. CDR3 DNA, as far as it was read: TGTGCCAGTAGTAACCCCGGGGGGGCCGGCACAGATACG.

As for this clone: With the read ending 3 residues before the CDR3 end, the germline J gene is used to fill in that end. The chain recombines TRBV28 with TRBJ2-7; the D gene is possibly TRBD1 (6 bases). Germline V lookup: CDR1 MDHEN, CDR2 SYDVKM. CDR3 size: 13 residues. The ends were cut back, 5 bases at V and 3 bases at J, with 11 bases in the middle. CDR3 DNA (partial): TGTGCCAGCAGTGAGGGGACACTCTACGAG. Its translation is CASSEGTLYE. In full, the CDR3 is CASSEGTLYEQYF.

Concerning this clone itself: The read gets to within 3 residues of the CDR3 end, and the germline J gene fills in the rest. The chain recombines TRBV5-1 with TRBJ1-1, with D hard to call. The V gene's germline CDR1 is SGHRS and CDR2 YFSETQ. The CDR3 consists of 14 residues. Trimming removed 1 base from V and 1 base from J, with 8 bases in between. The CDR3 region is CASSLLEGNTEAFF. CDR3 DNA, as far as it was read: TGCGCCAGCAGCTTGTTAGAGGGGAACACTGAA.

A note on this clone: Sequencing ends 3 residues short of the CDR3 end; the germline J gene provides the rest. The rearrangement uses TRBV2 and TRBJ2-3, with a possible D match to TRBD2 (6 bases). Deletions cut 3 bases from V and 3 bases from J, with 10 bases between. This CDR3 region has 14 residues. Germline V lookup: CDR1 SNHLY, CDR2 FYNNEI. CDR3 sequence reads: CASSEDRGTDTQYF. The CDR3 DNA, read in part, is TGTGCCAGCAGTGAGGACCGGGGGACAGATACG. The full variable domain, its missing parts supplied by reference TRBV2 and TRBJ2-3, is EPEVTQTPSHQVTQMGQEVILRCVPISNHLYFYWYRQILGQKVEFLVSFYNNEISEKSEIFDDQFSVERPDGSNFTLKIRSTKLEDSAMYFCASSEDRGTDTQYFGPGTRLTVL.

About this clone: The CDR3 end is not reached by the read, which stops 3 residues before it; the germline J gene fills it in. The J gene is TRBJ2-7, the V gene TRBV19, with 8 bases aligning to TRBD1. J lost 5 bases, V lost 6 bases, and 6 bases had no gene match. The germline V gene has CDR1 LNHDA and CDR2 SQIVND (reference sequence). This CDR3 has 13 residues. CDR3 residues: CASSRTGKDEQYF. CDR3 DNA, as far as it was read: TGTGCCAGTAGCCGGACAGGGAAAGACGAG.

In the case of this clone: The missing CDR3 end, 3 residues past where the read stops, is filled in from the germline J gene. V and J are TRBV5-1 and TRBJ2-2, with a weak D call TRBD2 (5 bases). CDR1 SGHRS and CDR2 YFSETQ come from the germline V gene. V lost 0 bases, J lost 5 bases, and 14 bases lay in between. CDR3 length: 16 amino acids. CDR3 amino acids: CASSLVRVGVTGELFF. Partial CDR3 DNA: TGCGCCAGCAGCTTGGTCCGGGTCGGGGTAACCGGGGAG.

Concerning this clone itself: With the read ending 3 residues before the CDR3 end, the germline J gene is used to fill in that end. The chain carries TRBV5-1 and TRBJ1-5; D not resolved. Germline assignment: CDR1 SGHRS and CDR2 YFSETQ. CDR3 length equals 13 residues. V was shortened by 4 bases and J by 7 bases, with 12 bases between the two germline ends. The CDR3 loop reads CASSPTSGQPQHF. Incomplete CDR3 DNA: TGCGCCAGCAGCCCCACCTCCGGGCAGCCC.

On this clone: The DNA ends 3 residues before the CDR3 does, and the rest of the CDR3 is filled in from the germline J gene. The chain has TRBV29-1 and TRBJ1-1; D is perhaps TRBD1 (5 bases). Trimming took off 1 base at V and 4 bases at J, with 7 bases between the two ends. CDR1 is SQVTM, CDR2 ANQGSEA, per germline. The CDR3 is made up of 12 amino acids. The CDR3 bases that were read are TGCAGCGTTGAAGGGGGGGTCACTGAA. The encoded protein is CSVEGGVTE. The entire CDR3 protein is CSVEGGVTEAFF.

Remarks on this clone: With the read ending 3 residues before the CDR3 end, the germline J gene is used to fill in that end. This chain connects TRBV2 to TRBJ1-3; D is unclear. The CDR3 extends over 15 amino acids. Trimming shortened V by 1 base and J by 0 bases, and 7 bases separated the two germline ends. Germline-derived CDR1 and CDR2 are SNHLY and FYNNEI. CDR3 DNA (partial): TGTGCCAGCAGTGAAGGTCCCATCTCTGGAAACACC. It codes for CASSEGPISGNT. The CDR3 reads in full as CASSEGPISGNTIYF.

With respect to this clone: Coverage ceases 3 residues before the CDR3 finishes, and the germline J gene fills in the end. V usage is TRBV20-1 and J usage is TRBJ1-5; D not resolved. V shed 1 base and J shed 6 bases, with 19 bases lying between them. CDR1 is DFQATT, CDR2 SNEGSKA, per germline (reference sequence). This CDR3 is 16 amino acids long. The part of the CDR3 DNA that was read is TGCAGTGCTAGAGCCTTCGAGTGGGCAGATGGTCAGCCC. It yields the protein CSARAFEWADGQP. The full CDR3 reads CSARAFEWADGQPQHF.

Comments on this clone: Sequencing ends 3 residues short of the CDR3 end; the germline J gene provides the rest. J is TRBJ2-3 and V is TRBV20-1; weak D call: TRBD1 (5 bases). Looked up from germline, CDR1 is DFQATT and CDR2 is SNEGSKA (reference sequence). The CDR3 consists of 11 residues. CDR3 DNA (partial): TGCAGTGCTATCAGGGTGGAGACG. Residues: CSAIRVET. Given in full, the CDR3 is CSAIRVETQYF.

To note about this clone: The read is 3 residues too short to cover the CDR3 end, so that end is filled in from the germline J gene. The chain employs TRBV4-1 and TRBJ1-2, with a possible D match to TRBD1 (5 bases). The CDR3 contains 15 residues. The V end was cut by 0 bases, the J end by 4 bases, with 12 bases between. Per germline, CDR1 MGHRA and CDR2 YSYEKL. The CDR3 DNA, read in part, is TGCGCCAGCAGCCAAGATGGGGCAGAAATCTATGGC. As protein: CASSQDGAEIYG. The full CDR3 is CASSQDGAEIYGYTF.

To note about this clone: The DNA ends 3 residues before the CDR3 does, and the rest of the CDR3 is filled in from the germline J gene. The chain has TRBV6-1 and TRBJ1-2; no definite D call. The CDR3 is 13 residues long. Per germline, CDR1 MNHNS and CDR2 SASEGT. Partial CDR3 DNA: TGTGCCAGCAGTGAAGGTCAGGATGTGGGC. This codes for CASSEGQDVG. The whole CDR3 sequence reads CASSEGQDVGYTF.

Comments on this clone: Read coverage stops 3 residues before the CDR3 terminus; the germline J gene supplies the remainder. The V call is TRBV5-4, the J call TRBJ2-5, with 12 bases aligning to TRBD1. In germline, CDR1 is SGHNT, CDR2 YYREEE (reference sequence). The V gene end was trimmed by 2 bases and the J gene end by 5 bases; junction bases not matched to a gene: 4. This CDR3 has 15 residues. The CDR3 here is CASSFGTGGLETQYF. The sequenced part of the CDR3 DNA is TGTGCCAGCAGCTTCGGGACAGGGGGCCTGGAGACC. Full variable domain (remainder filled in from reference TRBV5-4 and TRBJ2-5): ETGVTQSPTHLIKTRGQQVTLRCSSQSGHNTVSWYQQALGQGPQFIFQYYREEENGRGNFPPRFSGLQFPNYSSELNVNALELDDSALYLCASSFGTGGLETQYFGPGTRLLVL.